What follows are 10 T cell receptor beta chains derived from one specimen sequenced in a study of prognosis after radiotherapy for stage I lung cancer. With two-round multiplex PCR, TCR beta CDR3 sequences were amplified from genomic DNA. First-round PCR employed TRBV- and TRBJ-specific primers for each gene. TCRdb analysed the multiplex PCR reads with MiXCR anew, one entry per CDR3 protein. The data contain fewer than 40,000 distinct CDR3 sequences, less than 35% of them singletons. The sample in question was PBMCs, obtained before or after stereotactic body radiation therapy (not recorded which). The receptors stem from a donor aged 50 or older with non-small cell lung cancer.

V is TRBV20-1 and J is TRBJ2-2, with 12 bases lining up with TRBD2. The germline V gene has CDR1 DFQATT and CDR2 SNEGSKA (reference sequence). The junction had 2 bases not matched to a gene; V was cut back by 3 bases and J by 3 bases. This CDR3 has 15 amino acids. The DNA of the CDR3 is TGCAGTGCTAGGACTAGCGGGAGAGACACCGGGGAGCTGTTTTTT. It specifies CSARTSGRDTGELFF.

The chain links TRBV5-1 to TRBJ2-5, with no clear D. V was shortened by 4 bases and J by 4 bases, with 17 bases between the two germline ends. The length of the CDR3 is 15 residues. The V gene's germline CDR1 is SGHRS and CDR2 YFSETQ. The DNA for the CDR3 is TGCGCCAGCAGCCTCGACAACCCGTACCGAGAGACCCAGTACTTC. Translated: CASSLDNPYRETQYF. The complete variable domain, with remaining parts taken from reference TRBV5-1 and TRBJ2-5, reads KAGVTQTPRYLIKTRGQQVTLSCSPISGHRSVSWYQQTPGQGLQFLFEYFSETQRNKGNFPGRFSGRQFSNSRSEMNVSTLELGDSALYLCASSLDNPYRETQYFGPGTRLLVL.

The V call is TRBV28, the J call TRBJ2-3, with D possibly TRBD2 on 5 matching bases. V lost 8 bases and J 3 bases, leaving 18 bases between the germline ends. Germline CDR1 and CDR2: MDHEN and SYDVKM. The CDR3 consists of 15 residues. The CDR3 DNA is TGTGCCAGCGCGGAAGGGAGTAGCTCAACAGATACGCAGTATTTT. Translating gives CASAEGSSSTDTQYF.

As concerns this clonotype: This may be a read error: a much more frequent sequence differs by one nucleotide. The chain joins TRBV6-9 to TRBJ2-1; D is unresolved. V gave up 3 bases and J gave up 4 bases, with 13 bases separating them. The germline V gene has CDR1 MNHGY and CDR2 SVAAGI. The CDR3 runs 15 residues. CDR3 region: CASSYSGSGYNEQFF. The CDR3 nucleotides are TGTGCCAGCAGTTACTCAGGATCCGGGTACAATGAGCAGTTCTTC.

There are a few counts of this clonotype. A read error may be the cause here, since a much bigger clone is one base away. This chain uses TRBV6-1 with TRBJ2-1, with 7 bases aligning to TRBD2. Germline CDR1 is MNHNS and CDR2 is SASEGT. Trimming took 5 bases from V and 8 from J; bases not matched to a gene: 12. This CDR3 contains 15 residues. CDR3 in amino acids: CASSRSSGSSDEQFF. The DNA for the CDR3 is TGTGCCAGCAGTCGATCTAGCGGAAGTAGCGATGAGCAGTTCTTC.

This clonotype was recorded at least ten times. V usage is TRBV9 and J usage is TRBJ2-7, with TRBD2 identical over 10 bases. V lost 0 bases and J lost 2; bases outside the gene matches: 2. This CDR3 spans 15 amino acids. CDR1 and CDR2 from the germline V gene are SGDLS and YYNGEE. Here the CDR3 reads CASSVGLAGTYEQYF. The CDR3 DNA sequence: TGTGCCAGCAGCGTAGGACTAGCGGGTACCTACGAGCAGTACTTC.

To note about this clonotype: A junction end diverges from the germline sequence, so it may reflect a read error. The chain is built from TRBV28 and TRBJ1-2; weak D call: TRBD1 (6 bases). CDR1 is MDHEN, CDR2 SYDVKM, per germline. This CDR3 region has 15 residues. As DNA, the CDR3 is TGCGCCAGCAGGCTCGGGGGCACTTCGGGCTGTGGCTACACCTTC. Residues: CASRLGGTSGCGYTF.

V usage is TRBV19 and J usage is TRBJ1-5; possible D gene TRBD1, 6 bases. Trimming removed 10 bases from V and 0 bases from J, with 13 bases in between. The CDR3 contains 14 residues. From germline, CDR1 is LNHDA and CDR2 SQIVND (reference sequence). CDR3 nucleotide sequence: TGTGCCACCGTGGGACACTATAGCAATCAGCCCCAGCATTTT. Its translation: CATVGHYSNQPQHF.

This sequence joins TRBV2 and TRBJ1-5, with TRBD1 as a possible D gene (6 bases). Trimming removed 4 bases at V and 2 bases at J, with 12 bases between. This CDR3 spans 15 amino acids. Germline assignment: CDR1 SNHLY and CDR2 FYNNEI. This CDR3 reads CASSGDMGGNQPQHF. The CDR3 bases are TGTGCCAGCAGTGGGGACATGGGGGGCAATCAGCCCCAGCATTTT. The full variable domain, in which reference TRBV2 and TRBJ1-5 provide the parts outside the CDR3, is EPEVTQTPSHQVTQMGQEVILRCVPISNHLYFYWYRQILGQKVEFLVSFYNNEISEKSEIFDDQFSVERPDGSNFTLKIRSTKLEDSAMYFCASSGDMGGNQPQHFGDGTRLSIL.

This clonotype was picked up many times. This chain joins TRBV9 and TRBJ2-1; the D gene is possibly TRBD2 (6 bases). CDR1 and CDR2 from the germline V gene are SGDLS and YYNGEE. V lost 1 base to trimming and J lost 6 bases, with 8 bases between them. The CDR3 is 13 residues long. The CDR3 nucleotides are TGTGCCAGCAGCGTATTCGGGGGCAATGAGCAGTTCTTC. Amino acids: CASSVFGGNEQFF.